A single sample gave rise to the 11 T cell receptor beta chains below, sequenced in a study of cytomegalovirus exposure and HLA in healthy donors. The PCR employed 60 Vbeta primers together with 13 Jbeta primers. Profiled with immunoSEQ multiplex PCR; TCRdb holds only in-frame clones, not every one. The table lists about 160,000 clones, around four fifths of them singletons. The specimen sequenced was PBMCs. These receptors were taken from a woman in her forties or fifties in good health and CMV-seronegative.

The chain is built from TRBV15 and TRBJ2-1; D might be TRBD2 (5 bases). Germline values: CDR1 LNHNV, CDR2 YYDKDF (reference sequence). V gave up 3 bases and J gave up 0 bases, with 9 bases separating them. The CDR3 runs to 15 residues. Here the CDR3 reads CATSSKGSSYNEQFF. The CDR3 bases are TGTGCCACCAGCAGCAAAGGGAGCTCCTACAATGAGCAGTTCTTC. Using reference TRBV15 and TRBJ2-1 for the parts outside the CDR3, the full variable domain is DAMVIQNPRYQVTQFGKPVTLSCSQTLNHNVMYWYQQKSSQAPKLLFHYYDKDFNNEADTPDNFQSRRPNTSFCFLDIRSPGLGDTAMYLCATSSKGSSYNEQFFGPGTRLTVL.

The V call is TRBV6-1, the J call TRBJ1-1; 7 nucleotides align to TRBD1. The ends lost 4 bases at V and 0 bases at J; junction bases unmatched: 5. CDR1 is MNHNS and CDR2 is SASEGT in the germline V gene. This CDR3 is built from 15 residues. The CDR3 DNA sequence: TGTGCCAGCAGTGTACTGGGACAGATGAACACTGAAGCTTTCTTT. Translating gives CASSVLGQMNTEAFF.

This rearrangement joins TRBV19 to TRBJ2-5; the match to TRBD2 covers 8 bases. CDR1 is LNHDA, CDR2 SQIVND, per germline (reference sequence). V trimming: 5 bases; J trimming: 5 bases; junction bases outside the gene matches: 16. CDR3 length: 17 residues. In nucleotides, the CDR3 is TGTGCCAGTAGTCCCCTCGTTGGTAGCGGGGCACGGGAGACCCAGTACTTC. Residues: CASSPLVGSGARETQYF.

This chain links TRBV5-1 with TRBJ2-2; D perhaps matches TRBD2 (5 bases). Germline V lookup: CDR1 SGHRS, CDR2 YFSETQ. The CDR3 length is 15 residues. Trimming left V 4 bases short and J 1 base short, with 11 bases between. The CDR3 DNA follows: TGCGCCAGCAGCCCGGGAAACGGGAACACCGGGGAGCTGTTTTTT. Amino acids: CASSPGNGNTGELFF.

This chain connects TRBV28 to TRBJ2-2; D might be TRBD2 (7 bases). The CDR3 is made up of 17 amino acids. The germline V and J ends were trimmed by 6 bases and 3 bases, with 20 bases remaining between them. Germline V CDR1 and CDR2: MDHEN, SYDVKM. CDR3: CASSDGGGGPYTGELFF. As DNA, the CDR3 is TGTGCCAGCAGCGACGGGGGCGGGGGCCCCTACACCGGGGAGCTGTTTTTT. Together with reference TRBV28 and TRBJ2-2, the CDR3 gives the full variable domain: DVKVTQSSRYLVKRTGEKVFLECVQDMDHENMFWYRQDPGLGLRLIYFSYDVKMKEKGDIPEGYSVSREKKERFSLILESASTNQTSMYLCASSDGGGGPYTGELFFGEGSRLTVL.

The chain has TRBV19 and TRBJ2-7, with 7 bases matching TRBD1. The germline gives CDR1 LNHDA, CDR2 SQIVND (reference sequence). This CDR3 region has 12 residues. Losses at the gene ends were 5 bases for V and 4 bases for J; bases not matched to a gene: 2. This CDR3 reads CASSPQGYEQYF. In DNA, the CDR3 is TGTGCCAGTAGTCCACAGGGGTACGAGCAGTACTTC.

The rearrangement joins TRBV4-3 to TRBJ1-1, with D tentatively TRBD1 (6 bases). With 3 bases removed from V and 1 base from J, the gap between germline ends came to 12 bases. CDR1 and CDR2 (germline): LGHNA, YSLEER. CDR3 size: 15 residues. The CDR3 region is CASSHVSTGNTEAFF. In DNA, the CDR3 is TGCGCCAGCAGCCACGTATCGACAGGGAACACTGAAGCTTTCTTT.

The chain carries TRBV10-3 and TRBJ2-2; 7 nucleotides align to TRBD2. The CDR3 spans 16 residues. V dropped 0 bases and J dropped 5; count of bases not matched to a gene: 6. Germline V CDR1 and CDR2: ENHRY, SYGVKD. DNA of the CDR3: TGTGCCATCAGTGAGTCCAGGGACTACCGAACCGGGGAGCTGTTTTTT. This encodes CAISESRDYRTGELFF.

The chain has TRBV7-2 and TRBJ1-1; D gene ambiguous. Trimming pared 5 bases from V and 2 bases from J, leaving 9 bases between. CDR3 length: 13 residues. CDR1 is SGHTA and CDR2 is FQGNSA in the germline V gene. The CDR3 DNA reads TGTGCCAGCAGCCCCACAGTTAACACTGAAGCTTTCTTT. This encodes CASSPTVNTEAFF. Full variable domain (outside the CDR3, taken from reference TRBV7-2 and TRBJ1-1): GAGVSQSPSNKVTEKGKDVELRCDPISGHTALYWYRQSLGQGLEFLIYFQGNSAPDKSGLPSDRFSAERTGGSVSTLTIQRTQQEDSAVYLCASSPTVNTEAFFGQGTRLTVV.

The table lists this clone with a few counts. The chain is built from TRBV28 and TRBJ2-2; maybe TRBD1 (6 bases). The germline gives CDR1 MDHEN, CDR2 SYDVKM. There are 15 residues in the CDR3. Trimming pared 5 bases from V and 5 bases from J, leaving 15 bases between. CDR3 residues: CASSNLNRATGELFF. Written as DNA, the CDR3 is TGTGCCAGCAGTAACCTAAACAGGGCGACCGGGGAGCTGTTTTTT.

This clone occurred once. The chain has TRBV19 and TRBJ2-3, with 8 bases fitting TRBD1. The CDR3 extends over 13 amino acids. V lost 6 bases to trimming and J lost 2 bases; unmatched junction nucleotides: 1. The germline V gene encodes CDR1 LNHDA and CDR2 SQIVND (reference sequence). CDR3 loop: CASRGQDTDTQYF. The CDR3 nucleotides read TGTGCCAGTAGGGGACAGGACACAGATACGCAGTATTTT.